A single sample is the source of the 4 T cell receptor beta chains below, sequenced in a study of identifying expanded T cells in peripheral blood. Sequenced by immunoSEQ multiplex PCR; TCRdb stores in-frame clones only, minus some. This sample has approximately 50,000 clones; roughly 82% occur once, and the top ten carry approximately 14%. Material for sequencing was blood. These receptors came from a person aged 18 to 70 in good health.

This clone was seen only a few times. This chain links TRBV30 with TRBJ1-1; possibly TRBD1 for D (5 bases). Looked up from germline, CDR1 is GTSNPN and CDR2 is SVGIG (reference sequence). V was clipped by 3 bases and J by 11 bases, with 28 bases between them. CDR3 length equals 16 residues. CDR3 in DNA: TGTGCCTGGAGGCCGACAGATAACGCGGGGGAGTTTTCGGCTTTCTTT. Its translation is CAWRPTDNAGEFSAFF.

The chain links TRBV27 to TRBJ1-1; 8 nucleotides agree with TRBD1. The CDR3 sequence is 13 residues long. Looked up from germline, CDR1 is MNHEY and CDR2 is SMNVEV (reference sequence). V was clipped by 6 bases and J by 3 bases; unmatched bases: 3. CDR3 DNA sequence: TGTGCCAGCAGCAGGGGGCCTCACACTGAAGCTTTCTTT. It codes for CASSRGPHTEAFF.

The chain employs TRBV18 and TRBJ1-1; D unclear. Germline CDR1 KGHSH, CDR2 LQKENI. V was shortened by 5 bases and J by 5 bases, with 21 bases between the two germline ends. The CDR3 totals 16 residues. The CDR3 nucleotides are TGTGCCAGCTCATACGATTTGACGTCTGGCGGAACTGAAGCTTTCTTT. Translated: CASSYDLTSGGTEAFF. Looking up the rest from reference TRBV18 and TRBJ1-1 gives the full variable domain: NAGVMQNPRHLVRRRGQEARLRCSPMKGHSHVYWYRQLPEEGLKFMVYLQKENIIDESGMPKERFSAEFPKEGPSILRIQQVVRGDSAAYFCASSYDLTSGGTEAFFGQGTRLTVV.

A single count supports this clone. V usage is TRBV30 and J usage is TRBJ2-5; D may be TRBD2 (5 bases). Germline-derived CDR1 and CDR2 are GTSNPN and SVGIG (reference sequence). V gave up 0 bases and J gave up 5 bases, with 16 bases separating them. The CDR3 length is 15 residues. The CDR3: CAWSVRGIRGETQYF. The CDR3 bases are TGTGCCTGGAGTGTACGTGGGATCAGAGGGGAGACCCAGTACTTC.